These 21 T cell receptor beta chains came from one sample sequenced in a study of control samples from healthy donors and cancer patients. Sequenced by immunoSEQ multiplex PCR; TCRdb stores in-frame clones only, minus some. The table records around 110,000 clones, 93% of them present only once. The sequenced sample was blood. The receptors come from a man aged 25 to 45 in good health.

V is TRBV5-5 and J is TRBJ1-3; TRBD1 might be the D (6 bases). The germline V gene encodes CDR1 SGHKS and CDR2 YYEKEE (reference sequence). The CDR3 spans 14 residues. Trimming removed 2 bases at V and 3 bases at J, with 9 bases between. As DNA, the CDR3 is TGTGCCAGCAGCTTCGGACAGTTTGGAAACACCATATATTTT. This gives the protein CASSFGQFGNTIYF.

This sequence joins TRBV11-2 and TRBJ2-5; D is unclear. The CDR3 is made up of 14 amino acids. Trimming stripped 5 bases from V and 0 bases from J, with 10 bases between. CDR1 SGHAT and CDR2 FQNNGV come from the germline V gene. The DNA of the CDR3 is TGTGCCAGCAGCGGTCGTGGGCACCAAGAGACCCAGTACTTC. Its translation is CASSGRGHQETQYF.

This clone was detected a few times. This chain uses TRBV2 with TRBJ1-5; 10 positions agree with TRBD1. The CDR3 has 15 amino acids. Germline-derived CDR1 and CDR2 are SNHLY and FYNNEI. J gave up 2 bases and V 3 bases, and 1 base lay outside the gene matches. The DNA of the CDR3 is TGTGCCAGCAGTGAGGGGACAGGGGGCAATCAGCCCCAGCATTTT. It specifies CASSEGTGGNQPQHF.

V usage is TRBV5-6 and J usage is TRBJ1-3, with a weak D call TRBD1 (6 bases). The CDR3 has 19 residues. Germline V CDR1 and CDR2: SGHDT, YYEEEE. Trimming took 3 bases from V and 0 from J, leaving 22 bases between them. CDR3 loop: CASSSGTRVPSISGNTIYF. In nucleotides, the CDR3 is TGTGCCAGCAGCTCCGGGACAAGGGTACCTTCGATCTCTGGAAACACCATATATTTT.

V and J are TRBV11-2 and TRBJ2-6; D is unclear. V was pared by 0 bases and J by 1 base, with 7 bases between. CDR1 SGHAT and CDR2 FQNNGV come from the germline V gene. The CDR3 length is 16 residues. CDR3 sequence reads: CASSLDRVSGANVLTF. The DNA for the CDR3 is TGTGCCAGCAGCTTAGATCGCGTATCTGGGGCCAACGTCCTGACTTTC.

The chain recombines TRBV4-1 with TRBJ1-6, with TRBD1 matching over 8 bases. CDR1 is MGHRA, CDR2 YSYEKL, per germline. The CDR3 covers 15 residues. V shed 0 bases and J 10 bases; nucleotides not matched to a gene: 5. CDR3 DNA: TGCGCCAGCAGCCAAGAAGGACAGGGAAGGTCACCCCTCCACTTT. This gives the protein CASSQEGQGRSPLHF.

The gene calls are TRBV6-2 or TRBV6-3 and TRBJ2-7; D may be TRBD1 (5 bases). CDR1 MNHEY and CDR2 SVGEGT come from the germline V gene. The V and J ends lost 1 base and 2 bases respectively, with 18 bases between them. This CDR3 has 17 residues. The CDR3 is CASSYLGRERQPYEQYV. CDR3 bases: TGTGCCAGCAGTTACTTGGGCAGGGAAAGGCAGCCCTACGAGCAGTACGTC.

The chain carries TRBV28 and TRBJ2-2; TRBD1 aligns across 7 bases. J gave up 2 bases and V 7 bases, and 7 bases lay outside the gene matches. The CDR3 loop spans 15 amino acids. Germline V gene sequence: CDR1 MDHEN, CDR2 SYDVKM. The DNA for the CDR3 is TGTGCCAGCATCCTAGGGGGCGGCAACACCGGGGAGCTGTTTTTT. It is translated as CASILGGGNTGELFF. The entire variable domain, with the rest obtained from reference TRBV28 and TRBJ2-2, is as follows: DVKVTQSSRYLVKRTGEKVFLECVQDMDHENMFWYRQDPGLGLRLIYFSYDVKMKEKGDIPEGYSVSREKKERFSLILESASTNQTSMYLCASILGGGNTGELFFGEGSRLTVL.

The rearrangement joins TRBV6-5 to TRBJ2-5, with D perhaps TRBD1 (6 bases). The CDR3 is 14 residues long. Germline-derived CDR1 and CDR2 are MNHEY and SVGAGI. V was pared by 6 bases and J by 2 bases, with 13 bases between. The CDR3 DNA reads as TGTGCCAGCAGCCGGGTCGGACAGCAAGAGACCCAGTACTTC. Its protein product is CASSRVGQQETQYF.

This sequence joins TRBV7-9 and TRBJ1-3; unclear D gene. The CDR3 spans 15 residues. The V end was cut by 5 bases, the J end by 0 bases, with 11 bases between. Germline V CDR1 and CDR2: SEHNR, FQNEAQ (reference sequence). Written as DNA, the CDR3 is TGTGCCAGCAGCCCCATGCCACGCTCTGGAAACACCATATATTTT. This sequence encodes CASSPMPRSGNTIYF.

The chain uses TRBV5-6 and TRBJ2-3, with a tentative D call TRBD1 (5 bases). The CDR3 length is 15 residues. Trimming pared 0 bases from V and 0 bases from J, leaving 8 bases between. Germline CDR1 and CDR2: SGHDT and YYEEEE. The CDR3 region is CASSLGQGSTDTQYF. CDR3 DNA sequence: TGTGCCAGCAGCTTGGGGCAGGGTAGCACAGATACGCAGTATTTT.

The chain has TRBV7-9 and TRBJ1-4; maybe TRBD1 (6 bases). CDR3 length equals 13 residues. Germline V CDR1 and CDR2: SEHNR, FQNEAQ (reference sequence). Trimming removed 5 bases at V and 8 bases at J, with 12 bases between. The CDR3 is CASSLYTGEKLFF. The CDR3 region has the DNA TGTGCCAGCAGCCTGTATACAGGGGAAAAACTGTTTTTT.

The rearrangement uses TRBV12-5 and TRBJ1-5; the D is unclear. This CDR3 has 16 amino acids. V lost 9 bases to trimming and J lost 2 bases, with 20 bases between them. CDR1 and CDR2 from the germline V gene are LGHNT and FRNRAP. The CDR3 nucleotides are TGTGCTAGGGCGAACGGGATCATTACTCGCAATCAGCCCCAGCATTTT. As protein: CARANGIITRNQPQHF.

This clone was detected a few times. The CDR3 DNA reads as TGTGCCAGCAGTGTCGTCACCGGGGAGCTGTTTTTT. Translated: CASSVVTGELFF. The chain uses TRBV25-1 and TRBJ2-2, with D uncertain. This CDR3 has 12 residues. Trimming removed 4 bases from V and 4 bases from J, with 4 bases in between. Germline V gene data show CDR1 as MGHDK and CDR2 as SYGVNS.

The rearrangement links TRBV3-1 (or the pseudogene TRBV3-2) to TRBJ2-3; possible D gene TRBD2, 5 bases. CDR3 length equals 14 residues. Germline CDR1 is LGHDT and CDR2 is YNNKEL (reference sequence). Trimming left V 4 bases short and J 4 bases short, with 12 bases between. The CDR3 loop is CASSLVLAPDTQYF. In DNA form, the CDR3 reads TGTGCCAGCAGCCTGGTCCTAGCCCCAGATACGCAGTATTTT.

The chain combines TRBV25-1 with TRBJ2-3; maybe TRBD1 (6 bases). Germline V gives CDR1 MGHDK, CDR2 SYGVNS. Trimming removed 5 bases from V and 0 bases from J, with 18 bases in between. The CDR3 has 17 amino acids. The CDR3 loop is CASSYPERTESTDTQYF. The CDR3, as DNA: TGTGCCAGCAGTTACCCCGAAAGGACAGAGAGCACAGATACGCAGTATTTT.

The gene calls are TRBV7-2 and TRBJ1-2; D might be TRBD1 (5 bases). Trimming shortened V by 5 bases and J by 5 bases, and 18 bases separated the two germline ends. There are 15 residues in the CDR3. Germline V gene lookup returns CDR1 SGHTA and CDR2 FQGNSA. Here the CDR3 reads CASSPGEGPWYGYTF. The CDR3 nucleotides read TGTGCCAGCAGCCCCGGGGAGGGGCCGTGGTATGGCTACACCTTC.

The genes are TRBV11-3 and TRBJ1-5; D ambiguous. CDR3 length: 15 amino acids. CDR1 and CDR2 from the germline V gene are SGHNT and YENEEA. The V and J ends lost 8 bases and 3 bases respectively, with 17 bases between them. The DNA for the CDR3 is TGTGCCAGCCCACTCCGCCAGGCCTTCAATCAGCCCCAGCATTTT. Translation: CASPLRQAFNQPQHF.

V usage is TRBV6-5 and J usage is TRBJ2-3; 9 nucleotides match TRBD2. Germline V gives CDR1 MNHEY, CDR2 SVGAGI. The length of the CDR3 is 15 residues. J lost 4 bases, V lost 7 bases, and 9 bases had no gene match. The CDR3 sequence is CASMRAGGHPDTQYF. In nucleotides, the CDR3 is TGTGCCAGCATGCGTGCGGGGGGGCATCCAGATACGCAGTATTTT.

The chain has TRBV6-5 and TRBJ1-5; 10 bases align to TRBD1. CDR1 is MNHEY, CDR2 SVGAGI, per germline. After removal of 6 bases from V and 8 bases from J, the junction contained 1 base not matched to a gene. The CDR3 consists of 12 residues. The CDR3 nucleotides are TGTGCCAGCAGGGGACAGGGGAAGCCCCAGCATTTT. This encodes CASRGQGKPQHF.

The chain carries TRBV5-1 and TRBJ1-1; D is undetermined. CDR3 size: 12 residues. The germline gives CDR1 SGHRS, CDR2 YFSETQ. The V and J ends lost 0 bases and 8 bases respectively, with 8 bases between them. Here the CDR3 DNA reads TGCGCCAGCAGCTTGGTTCCGGGGGAAGCTTTCTTT. This sequence encodes CASSLVPGEAFF.